The 15 T cell receptor beta chains listed next were all sequenced from one sample in a study of blood T cell repertoires in COVID-19. Method: immunoSEQ multiplex PCR; TCRdb's copy keeps in-frame clones and lacks some. The data show fewer than 85,000 clones, about 92% seen once. Source material: peripheral blood. All receptors derive from a woman aged 45-60 years in a cohort sampled during active COVID-19.

The chain recombines TRBV6-5 with TRBJ1-2; the D is unclear. Trimming pared 0 bases from V and 6 bases from J, leaving 11 bases between. The germline gives CDR1 MNHEY, CDR2 SVGAGI. The CDR3 sequence is 14 residues long. The CDR3 loop is CASSYSTAANGYTF. The CDR3 coding sequence is TGTGCCAGCAGTTACTCGACGGCAGCGAATGGCTACACCTTC.

V usage is TRBV15 and J usage is TRBJ2-3; 11 bases map to TRBD2. CDR1 LNHNV and CDR2 YYDKDF come from the germline V gene (reference sequence). The V segment lost 3 bases and the J segment 6 bases; nucleotides outside the gene matches: 5. This CDR3 is 15 amino acids long. As DNA, the CDR3 is TGTGCCACCAGCAGGGCTAGCGGGGGGTGGGATACGCAGTATTTT. It yields the protein CATSRASGGWDTQYF.

The genes are TRBV11-2 and TRBJ1-6, with 11 positions matching TRBD1. Trimming cost V 3 bases and J 7 bases; bases outside gene matches: 5. The CDR3 contains 16 residues. CDR1 is SGHAT and CDR2 is FQNNGV in the germline V gene. CDR3 nucleotides: TGTGCCAGCAGCTTGGGGACAGGGGGAAAGAATTCACCCCTCCACTTT. This encodes CASSLGTGGKNSPLHF. Variable domain in full (rest from reference TRBV11-2 and TRBJ1-6): EAGVAQSPRYKIIEKRQSVAFWCNPISGHATLYWYQQILGQGPKLLIQFQNNGVVDDSQLPKDRFSAERLKGVDSTLKIQPAKLEDSAVYLCASSLGTGGKNSPLHFGNGTRLTVT.

The chain couples TRBV6-6 to TRBJ2-3, with 15 positions matching TRBD2. With 6 bases clipped from V and 3 bases from J, the junction kept 1 base outside the gene matches. CDR1 is MNHNY and CDR2 is SVGAGI in the germline V gene (reference sequence). The CDR3 runs to 15 residues. Written as DNA, the CDR3 is TGTGCCAGCAGAGGACTAGCGGGGGGGACAGATACGCAGTATTTT. Its translation: CASRGLAGGTDTQYF.

The V gene is TRBV10-1, the J gene TRBJ2-1; the match to TRBD2 covers 8 bases. CDR1 is WNHNN, CDR2 SYGVQD, per germline (reference sequence). CDR3 size: 13 residues. Losses at the gene ends were 7 bases for V and 8 bases for J; bases not matched to a gene: 7. The CDR3 sequence is CASTGGTRDEQFF. CDR3 DNA sequence: TGCGCCAGCACTGGCGGGACTAGGGATGAGCAGTTCTTC.

This chain joins TRBV7-9 and TRBJ2-1, with 8 bases aligning to TRBD2. V was pared by 4 bases and J by 5 bases, with 7 bases of the junction left unmatched. Per the germline V gene, CDR1 is SEHNR and CDR2 is FQNEAQ (reference sequence). There are 15 residues in the CDR3. CDR3 DNA: TGTGCCAGCAGCTGGTCCACTAGCGGACACAATGAGCAGTTCTTC. Its translation is CASSWSTSGHNEQFF. Drawing the rest from reference TRBV7-9 and TRBJ2-1, the complete variable domain is DTGVSQNPRHKITKRGQNVTFRCDPISEHNRLYWYRQTLGQGPEFLTYFQNEAQLEKSRLLSDRFSAERPKGSFSTLEIQRTEQGDSAMYLCASSWSTSGHNEQFFGPGTRLTVL.

The chain employs TRBV9 and TRBJ1-4; 9 bases map to TRBD1. The V and J ends lost 1 base and 7 bases, in that order; junction bases with no gene match: 8. The CDR3 runs to 16 residues. The germline CDR1 and CDR2 sequences are SGDLS and YYNGEE. CDR3: CASSVKGQGWSEKLFF. The CDR3 coding sequence is TGTGCCAGCAGCGTAAAGGGACAGGGATGGAGTGAAAAACTGTTTTTT.

The rearrangement joins TRBV28 to TRBJ2-5; 8 bases are shared with TRBD2. Germline V CDR1 and CDR2: MDHEN, SYDVKM. V was pared by 6 bases and J by 5 bases, with 20 bases of the junction left unmatched. The CDR3 has 18 amino acids. The DNA of the CDR3 is TGTGCCAGCAGCCCCTTGGGGACTAGTCCTTGGGTAGGGGAGACCCAGTACTTC. This translates into CASSPLGTSPWVGETQYF.

V is TRBV5-6 and J is TRBJ2-7; D might be TRBD2 (7 bases). Germline CDR1 and CDR2: SGHDT and YYEEEE. Trimming left V 6 bases short and J 3 bases short, with 22 bases between. The CDR3 spans 16 residues. In DNA, the CDR3 is TGTGCCAGCACCCCTAGCGGCAGGGGAGGGAGCTACGAGCAGTACTTC. It is translated as CASTPSGRGGSYEQYF.

J is TRBJ2-7 and V is TRBV5-1; 11 nucleotides align to TRBD2. Trimming took 0 bases from V and 10 from J; bases not matched to a gene: 18. CDR1 and CDR2 from the germline V gene are SGHRS and YFSETQ. The CDR3 sequence is 18 residues long. The CDR3 sequence: CASSLVPATSGTSTFQYF. As DNA, the CDR3 is TGCGCCAGCAGCTTGGTTCCCGCGACTAGCGGGACCTCTACGTTCCAGTACTTC.

The V and J genes are TRBV19 and TRBJ1-1, with D perhaps matching TRBD1 (6 bases). CDR1 and CDR2 from the germline V gene are LNHDA and SQIVND (reference sequence). V gave up 5 bases and J gave up 2 bases, with 15 bases separating them. The CDR3 extends over 15 amino acids. The CDR3 spells CASSLTGTSNTEAFF. CDR3 coding DNA: TGTGCCAGTAGTCTCACCGGGACATCAAACACTGAAGCTTTCTTT.

The gene calls are TRBV2 and TRBJ2-3, with 7 bases lining up with TRBD2. The germline V gene has CDR1 SNHLY and CDR2 FYNNEI. Trimming removed 4 bases from V and 1 base from J; junction bases left unmatched: 5. This CDR3 contains 15 residues. Here the CDR3 reads CASSVGGGRTDTQYF. The CDR3 DNA follows: TGTGCCAGCAGTGTGGGGGGGGGACGCACAGATACGCAGTATTTT.

The rearrangement joins TRBV5-5 to TRBJ2-7; 11 bases agree with TRBD2. Germline CDR1 is SGHKS and CDR2 is YYEKEE (reference sequence). J was trimmed by 4 bases and V by 6 bases; bases with no gene match: 15. The CDR3 consists of 17 residues. The CDR3 here is CASTDVGLAGGIYEQYF. The CDR3 DNA reads TGTGCCAGCACCGACGTCGGTCTAGCGGGAGGAATTTACGAGCAGTACTTC.

V gene TRBV18 combines with J gene TRBJ2-7; no clear D gene. Between the trimmed V and J ends, which lost 0 bases and 3 bases, there was a span of 6 bases. This CDR3 region has 13 residues. Per the germline V gene, CDR1 is KGHSH and CDR2 is LQKENI. For the CDR3, the DNA is TGTGCCAGCTCACCACCGAACAGCTACGAGCAGTACTTC. Encoded protein: CASSPPNSYEQYF.

V usage is TRBV6-6 and J usage is TRBJ1-4; 9 bases agree with TRBD1. Germline V CDR1 and CDR2: MNHNY, SVGAGI (reference sequence). The CDR3 is 15 residues long. After removal of 0 bases from V and 4 bases from J, the junction contained 0 bases not matched to a gene. CDR3 coding DNA: TGTGCCAGCAGTTACTCGGACAGGGGTAATGAAAAACTGTTTTTT. It codes for CASSYSDRGNEKLFF.